A selection of T cell receptor beta chains follows, all from one sample in a study of cytomegalovirus exposure and HLA in healthy donors. Data came from immunoSEQ multiplex PCR; TCRdb stores just in-frame clones and leaves some out. The profile shows 150,000 to 200,000 clones, roughly four fifths of them singletons. The sequenced sample was PBMCs. The receptors were sampled from a woman in her 40s in good health and CMV-seronegative. The CDR3 runs from the conserved cysteine through the conserved F or W. The D gene is left open where the match is weak. Not every row has a clone size; where given, it reads once, few, many or a size class.

D gene	clone size	V gene	J gene	CDR3 DNA	CDR3 protein
-	-	TRBV4-1	TRBJ1-1	TGCGCCAGCGGGAGCATGAACACTGAAGCTTTCTTT	CASGSMNTEAFF
-	-	TRBV20-1	TRBJ2-5	TGCAGTGCTAGCCCTCTTCCGACCCAGTACTTC	CSASPLPTQYF
-	-	TRBV19	TRBJ2-3	TGTGCCAGTAGTATAGATCGGTTAGCTGGAGGAGATACGCAGTATTTT	CASSIDRLAGGDTQYF
-	-	TRBV28	TRBJ1-6	TGTGCCAGCAGTTTCCCTAGCTCCTATAATTCACCCCTCCACTTT	CASSFPSSYNSPLHF
-	-	TRBV28	TRBJ1-1	TGTGCCAGCAGTCTCGGAGGGACGAACACTGAAGCTTTCTTT	CASSLGGTNTEAFF
-	-	TRBV18	TRBJ2-5	TGTGCCAGCTCACTAGGGCCGGGGGAGACCCAGTACTTC	CASSLGPGETQYF
-	few	TRBV9	TRBJ2-1	TGTGCCAGCAGCGGGAGCGATGAGCAGTTCTTC	CASSGSDEQFF
-	-	TRBV7-6	TRBJ1-6	TGTGCCAGCAGCTCCGGGGGGACGAGCTCCTATAATTCACCCCTCCACTTT	CASSSGGTSSYNSPLHF
-	-	TRBV6-6	TRBJ2-1	TGTGCCAGCAGTTTTCCCGGGAATGAGCAGTTCTTC	CASSFPGNEQFF
-	-	TRBV29-1	TRBJ2-7	TGCAGCGTTCGGTCGGGGAGGTCCTACGAGCAGTACTTC	CSVRSGRSYEQYF